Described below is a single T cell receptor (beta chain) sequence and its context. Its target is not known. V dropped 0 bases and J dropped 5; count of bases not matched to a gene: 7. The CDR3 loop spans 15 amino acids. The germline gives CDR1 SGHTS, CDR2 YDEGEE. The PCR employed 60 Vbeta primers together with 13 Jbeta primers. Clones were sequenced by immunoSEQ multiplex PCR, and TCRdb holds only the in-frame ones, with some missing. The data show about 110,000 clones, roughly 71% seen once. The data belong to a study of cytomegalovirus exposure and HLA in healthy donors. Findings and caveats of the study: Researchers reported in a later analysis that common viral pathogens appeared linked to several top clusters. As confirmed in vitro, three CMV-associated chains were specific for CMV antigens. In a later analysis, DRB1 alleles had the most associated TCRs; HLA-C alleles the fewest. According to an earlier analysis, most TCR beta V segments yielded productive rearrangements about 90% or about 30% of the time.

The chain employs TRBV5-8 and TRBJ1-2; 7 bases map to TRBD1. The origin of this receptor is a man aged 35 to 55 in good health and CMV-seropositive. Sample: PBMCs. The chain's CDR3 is CASSLEQGRWYGYTF. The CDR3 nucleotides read TGTGCCAGCAGCTTGGAACAGGGGCGGTGGTATGGCTACACCTTC.